This section outlines one TCR beta chain sequence together with its context. What it recognizes is unknown. The sample is drawn from a study of radiotherapy plus CTLA-4 blockade in lung cancer. Overall study: Objective response rate was about 18%; disease control rate, around 33%. Study outcomes and limitations: Radiotherapy plus ipilimumab was followed by expansion in blood of tumor-derived TCR clones.

Repertoires were generated with immunoSEQ multiplex PCR, while TCRdb's copy carries only in-frame clones and drops some. Here the sample spans about 45,000 clones, about 70% being singletons. The ends lost 3 bases at V and 3 bases at J; junction bases unmatched: 1. Per the germline V gene, CDR1 is LNHDA and CDR2 is SQIVND (reference sequence). The CDR3 contains 15 residues. This sequence originates from a human donor with non-small cell lung cancer who had a partial response to radiotherapy plus ipilimumab. This specimen consisted of peripheral blood, obtained from a patient treated with radiotherapy plus ipilimumab. The J gene is TRBJ2-1, the V gene TRBV19; TRBD1 agrees at 11 bases. Written as DNA, the CDR3 is TGTGCCAGTAGTATCGGGACAGGGGGCTACAATGAGCAGTTCTTC. Translated: CASSIGTGGYNEQFF.